This TCR beta chain is from a study of immune evolution from preneoplasia to lung adenocarcinoma. Study at large: HLA loss of heterozygosity: around 6.5% AIS, roughly 15% MIA, about 30% ADC, none AAH. Study-level findings and limits: Normal lung had highest clonality; later lesions appeared denser, more diverse. From normal lung to invasive adenocarcinoma, top clone frequencies appeared to decrease.

Per the germline V gene, CDR1 is SGHNT and CDR2 is YYREEE (reference sequence). V lost 3 bases and J lost 7, with 22 bases in between. This CDR3 comprises 16 residues. Comment on this clone: Antigen specificity is unknown.

The repertoire was sequenced with immunoSEQ multiplex PCR; TCRdb's copy has only in-frame clones and lacks some. The profile covers about 11,000 clones, with around 81% appearing a single time and less than 4% taken by the ten largest. V gene TRBV5-4 combines with J gene TRBJ1-2, with D tentatively TRBD1 (6 bases). The sequence was obtained from a person aged 60-79 years with lung adenocarcinoma. Sequencing input: FFPE minimally invasive lung adenocarcinoma tissue. CDR3 sequence reads: CASSSAGARVLRGYTF. The CDR3 coding sequence is TGTGCCAGCAGCTCCGCAGGGGCAAGGGTTTTACGTGGCTACACCTTC.